The 21 T cell receptor beta chains below come from one sample, sequenced in a study of blood T cell repertoires in COVID-19. This table comes from immunoSEQ multiplex PCR, and its TCRdb copy is limited to in-frame clones, with some not included. The sample includes about 150,000 clones, approximately 88% of them seen just once. The sample consisted of peripheral blood. Receptors originate from a woman aged 45-65 years with acute or convalescent COVID-19.

The chain uses TRBV7-9 and TRBJ1-5, with 9 bases aligning to TRBD1. V lost 1 base to trimming and J lost 3 bases; unmatched junction nucleotides: 1. The CDR3 contains 15 residues. Germline values: CDR1 SEHNR, CDR2 FQNEAQ (reference sequence). The CDR3 loop reads CASSLGTGANQPQHF. The CDR3, as DNA: TGTGCCAGCAGCTTAGGGACAGGGGCCAATCAGCCCCAGCATTTT.

The V gene is TRBV6-5, the J gene TRBJ1-5; D perhaps matches TRBD1 (6 bases). The CDR3 is 14 amino acids. CDR1 and CDR2 from the germline V gene are MNHEY and SVGAGI. The V gene lost 4 bases and the J gene lost 7 bases, with 14 bases spanning the gap. The CDR3 DNA reads TGTGCCAGCAGTTTGGCAGGGGAAGAGCAGCCCCAGCATTTT. Protein product: CASSLAGEEQPQHF.

The chain recombines TRBV5-1 with TRBJ1-1, with TRBD1 identical over 8 bases. V gave up 0 bases and J gave up 2 bases; unmatched junction bases: 0. Germline V lookup: CDR1 SGHRS, CDR2 YFSETQ. CDR3 length: 14 residues. CDR3: CASSLAGGNTEAFF. The CDR3 region has the DNA TGCGCCAGCAGCTTGGCAGGGGGCAACACTGAAGCTTTCTTT.

The chain employs TRBV18 and TRBJ2-7, with D possibly being TRBD1 (6 bases). CDR1 and CDR2 (germline): KGHSH, LQKENI. The CDR3 runs to 17 residues. Trimming removed 6 bases at V and 0 bases at J, with 21 bases between. CDR3 nucleotide sequence: TGTGCCAGCTCTCCTAATACCCGGGACATCCTCTCCTACGAGCAGTACTTC. Translated: CASSPNTRDILSYEQYF.

The chain employs TRBV12-3 or TRBV12-4 and TRBJ1-5, with D maybe TRBD1 (6 bases). V shed 6 bases and J shed 6 bases, with 12 bases lying between them. The CDR3 length is 13 residues. The CDR3 is CASSAGAGQPQHF. CDR3 coding DNA: TGTGCCAGCAGCGCAGGGGCCGGTCAGCCCCAGCATTTT.

The V and J genes are TRBV6-6 and TRBJ2-6, with 9 bases aligning to TRBD1. The junction had 5 bases not matched to a gene; V was cut back by 5 bases and J by 0 bases. This CDR3 comprises 17 residues. Germline V lookup: CDR1 MNHNY, CDR2 SVGAGI (reference sequence). CDR3 protein: CASSPGTGPSGANVLTF. The CDR3 nucleotides read TGTGCCAGCAGTCCAGGGACAGGGCCCTCTGGGGCCAACGTCCTGACTTTC.

This chain connects TRBV15 to TRBJ2-1; 13 nucleotides line up with TRBD2. From germline, CDR1 is LNHNV and CDR2 YYDKDF (reference sequence). The CDR3 spans 21 residues. V lost 5 bases and J lost 7; bases outside the gene matches: 23. CDR3 in DNA: TGTGCCACCAGCGGGTCCCCGGGGGAAGGACCCGGGACTAGCGGGATGAATGAGCAGTTCTTC. Translated, it gives CATSGSPGEGPGTSGMNEQFF.

V usage is TRBV3-1 (or the pseudogene TRBV3-2) and J usage is TRBJ2-1; no reliable D call. The CDR3 totals 12 residues. Germline V gene lookup returns CDR1 LGHDT and CDR2 YNNKEL (reference sequence). The V gene lost 6 bases and the J gene lost 9 bases, with 12 bases spanning the gap. CDR3: CASRPPSGEQFF. The CDR3 DNA is TGTGCCAGCAGACCCCCTTCCGGTGAGCAGTTCTTC.

The gene calls are TRBV4-2 and TRBJ2-1; 12 bases map to TRBD2. The germline V gene encodes CDR1 LGHNA and CDR2 YNFKEQ. After removal of 3 bases from V and 6 bases from J, the junction contained 9 bases not matched to a gene. The CDR3 is made up of 17 amino acids. The CDR3 loop reads CASSQVLAGGALNEQFF. The CDR3 coding sequence is TGTGCCAGCAGCCAGGTCCTAGCGGGAGGGGCGCTCAATGAGCAGTTCTTC.

The chain links TRBV15 to TRBJ1-4; D gene ambiguous. V shed 0 bases and J shed 4 bases, with 15 bases lying between them. CDR3 size: 17 residues. Germline assignment: CDR1 LNHNV and CDR2 YYDKDF (reference sequence). CDR3 amino acids: CATSRDLGDGDNEKLFF. CDR3 DNA sequence: TGTGCCACCAGCAGAGATTTAGGCGACGGAGATAATGAAAAACTGTTTTTT.

This chain links TRBV5-6 with TRBJ1-5; D uncertain. The CDR3 has 15 amino acids. Trimming took off 4 bases at V and 6 bases at J, with 17 bases between the two ends. Germline CDR1 SGHDT, CDR2 YYEEEE. In DNA, the CDR3 is TGTGCCAGCAGCCCAAACGGCCTGGGGAGTCAGCCCCAGCATTTT. It is translated as CASSPNGLGSQPQHF.

The chain recombines TRBV19 with TRBJ1-2; 10 bases map to TRBD1. The ends lost 7 bases at V and 8 bases at J; junction bases unmatched: 10. Germline V gives CDR1 LNHDA, CDR2 SQIVND (reference sequence). This CDR3 has 14 amino acids. The CDR3 region is CASTGTGEWGGYTF. CDR3 DNA sequence: TGTGCCAGTACTGGGACAGGGGAATGGGGCGGCTACACCTTC.

This chain connects TRBV4-2 to TRBJ2-1; TRBD2 agrees at 9 bases. Germline V CDR1 and CDR2: LGHNA, YNFKEQ. V trimming: 4 bases; J trimming: 8 bases; junction bases outside the gene matches: 6. The CDR3 extends over 14 amino acids. CDR3 DNA: TGTGCCAGCAGCCCGGGACTAGCAAATCATGAGCAGTTCTTC. Amino acid sequence: CASSPGLANHEQFF.

V usage is TRBV19 and J usage is TRBJ1-1, with D hard to call. Germline loops: CDR1 LNHDA, CDR2 SQIVND (reference sequence). With 3 bases removed from V and 5 bases from J, the gap between germline ends came to 13 bases. The CDR3 sequence is 14 residues long. As DNA, the CDR3 is TGTGCCAGTAGTATTTTTGGATTCGGGACTGAAGCTTTCTTT. It yields the protein CASSIFGFGTEAFF.

V and J are TRBV10-3 and TRBJ2-7; D is undetermined. CDR3 length equals 14 residues. Germline CDR1 reads ENHRY; CDR2 reads SYGVKD. Trimming pared 3 bases from V and 3 bases from J, leaving 12 bases between. CDR3 DNA: TGTGCCATCAGTGATGGCCCCCGCGGCTACGAGCAGTACTTC. This gives the protein CAISDGPRGYEQYF.

The table lists this clone with a few counts. The chain has TRBV29-1 and TRBJ1-1; 7 nucleotides line up with TRBD1. The CDR3 runs 14 residues. From germline, CDR1 is SQVTM and CDR2 ANQGSEA. Trimming removed 2 bases from V and 0 bases from J; junction bases left unmatched: 3. CDR3 amino acids: CSVERDSLNTEAFF. CDR3 nucleotides: TGCAGCGTTGAAAGGGACAGCTTGAACACTGAAGCTTTCTTT.

The V call is TRBV7-9, the J call TRBJ1-2, with TRBD1 matching 12 bases. Germline values: CDR1 SEHNR, CDR2 FQNEAQ (reference sequence). This CDR3 spans 14 amino acids. Losses at the gene ends were 0 bases for V and 12 bases for J; bases not matched to a gene: 5. The CDR3 region has the DNA TGTGCCAGCAGCTTAGCGGGACAGGGGGCCGGGGACACCTTC. This translates into CASSLAGQGAGDTF.

The J gene is TRBJ2-3, the V gene TRBV7-2; D is undetermined. Trimming removed 2 bases from V and 1 base from J, with 19 bases in between. The V gene's germline CDR1 is SGHTA and CDR2 FQGNSA. This CDR3 is 18 amino acids long. CDR3 sequence: CASSLKLRLKDGTDTQYF. CDR3 DNA: TGTGCCAGCAGCTTAAAGTTGAGACTGAAAGATGGCACAGATACGCAGTATTTT.

V gene TRBV5-1 combines with J gene TRBJ2-1; 13 bases are shared with TRBD2. Germline V gives CDR1 SGHRS, CDR2 YFSETQ. Trimming cost V 3 bases and J 9 bases; bases outside gene matches: 6. The CDR3 is made up of 15 amino acids. CDR3 residues: CASSWTSGSLAEQFF. The CDR3 bases are TGCGCCAGCAGCTGGACTAGCGGGAGTTTGGCTGAGCAGTTCTTC.

Note on this clone: The junction differs from germline at one of its ends, possibly a read error. This chain links TRBV28 with TRBJ1-5; D is perhaps TRBD1 (6 bases). CDR1 and CDR2 from the germline V gene are MDHEN and SYDVKM. There are 13 residues in the CDR3. The CDR3 sequence is CASKFPSGQSPVF. The CDR3 bases are TGTGCCAGCAAGTTTCCCTCCGGACAGTCCCCTGTATTT.

The chain employs TRBV6-5 and TRBJ1-2, with 10 bases matching TRBD1. The germline CDR1 and CDR2 sequences are MNHEY and SVGAGI. V dropped 6 bases and J dropped 6; count of bases not matched to a gene: 4. CDR3 size: 13 residues. The CDR3, as DNA: TGTGCCAGCAGCCCGGGACAGGGGAATGGCTACACCTTC. The encoded protein is CASSPGQGNGYTF.